These 15 T cell receptor beta chains share one sample of origin, sequenced in a study of glioma-infiltrating T cells. TCR alpha and beta CDR3 regions were amplified from RNA using iRepertoire nested multiplex PCR. TCRdb used MiXCR to reprocess the multiplex PCR reads, holding one entry per CDR3 protein. The sample holds about 140,000 distinct CDR3 sequences, approximately 40% seen once. Sequenced: glioma tissue, nonneoplastic brain tissue, or PBMCs (not recorded which). These TCRs come from a human donor with low-grade glioma or glioblastoma, undergoing nonglioma brain surgery, or in good health (not recorded which).

This clonotype occurred many times. The rearrangement links TRBV6-1 to TRBJ2-1; possibly TRBD1 for D (6 bases). Germline V gene lookup returns CDR1 MNHNS and CDR2 SASEGT. The CDR3 length is 13 residues. Trimming cost V 4 bases and J 2 bases, with 6 bases left between them. The DNA for the CDR3 is TGTGCCAGCAGTGGGACAGCCTACAATGAGCAGTTCTTC. The encoded protein is CASSGTAYNEQFF.

The chain links TRBV20-1 to TRBJ2-7; D not resolved. Germline V gene lookup returns CDR1 DFQATT and CDR2 SNEGSKA (reference sequence). This CDR3 region has 13 residues. Trimming left V 0 bases short and J 3 bases short, with 9 bases between. The CDR3 bases are TGCAGTGCTAGAGACGCTAGAGACTACGAGCAGTACTTC. Residues: CSARDARDYEQYF.

This clonotype was detected only a few times. The V gene is TRBV4-1, the J gene TRBJ1-5; D remains ambiguous. Germline loops: CDR1 MGHRA, CDR2 YSYEKL. V gave up 1 base and J gave up 7 bases, with 11 bases separating them. The CDR3 consists of 14 residues. CDR3 loop: CASSQGREGQPQHF. The CDR3 region has the DNA TGCGCCAGCAGCCAAGGAAGGGAAGGCCAGCCCCAGCATTTT.

The sample holds one count of this clonotype. The CDR3 reads CASSQDHYRENTEAFF. DNA for the CDR3: TGTGCCAGCAGCCAAGATCATTACAGAGAGAACACTGAAGCTTTCTTT. The rearrangement links TRBV3-1 to TRBJ1-1; D unclear. The germline V gene has CDR1 LGHDT and CDR2 YNNKEL (reference sequence). There are 16 residues in the CDR3. Trimming cost V 0 bases and J 1 base, with 12 bases left between them.

The V and J genes are TRBV3-1 and TRBJ2-1; no firm D call. The J call may be mistaken, given a closer DNA end match to TRBJ1-2. The CDR3 is made up of 16 amino acids. The germline V gene encodes CDR1 LGHDT and CDR2 YNNKEL (reference sequence). For the CDR3, the DNA is TGTGCCAGCAGCCGCGGCCTTTGGGATCCTAACTATGGCTACACCTTC. Protein product: CASSRGLWDPNYGYTF.

This sequence joins TRBV10-2 and TRBJ2-1; D remains ambiguous. The germline V gene encodes CDR1 WSHSY and CDR2 SAAADI. The CDR3 contains 14 residues. V was trimmed by 0 bases and J by 7 bases, leaving 10 bases between them. The chain's CDR3 is CASSESPRTNEQFF. CDR3 sequence (DNA): TGCGCCAGCAGTGAGTCGCCACGCACGAATGAGCAGTTCTTC.

The rearrangement uses TRBV4-3 and TRBJ1-1; D not certain. V lost 0 bases to trimming and J lost 11 bases, with 13 bases between them. The germline V gene has CDR1 LGHNA and CDR2 YSLEER. The CDR3 totals 13 residues. The CDR3 protein is CASSQDGSSTAFF. DNA for the CDR3: TGCGCCAGCAGCCAAGATGGGAGCAGCACGGCTTTCTTT.

In the case of this clonotype: Possible read error: a much larger clone is one base away. V gene TRBV2 combines with J gene TRBJ1-1; unclear D gene. Germline V gene sequence: CDR1 SNHLY, CDR2 FYNNEI. The CDR3 has 13 amino acids. CDR3 protein: CASSEVKYTEALF. In DNA form, the CDR3 reads TGTGCCAGCAGTGAGGTCAAGTACACTGAAGCTCTCTTT.

This clonotype was observed a single time. The V call is TRBV10-1, the J call TRBJ2-3, with unresolved D. This CDR3 spans 14 amino acids. Germline loops: CDR1 WNHNN, CDR2 SYGVQD (reference sequence). Deletions cut 0 bases from V and 4 bases from J, with 8 bases between. CDR3 region: CASSESLPSDTQYF. CDR3 bases: TGCGCCAGCAGTGAGTCCCTACCCTCAGATACGCAGTATTTT.

This chain uses TRBV6-2 or TRBV6-3 with TRBJ2-7; 9 bases line up with TRBD1. The CDR3 runs 14 residues. The V and J ends lost 10 bases and 1 base, in that order; junction bases with no gene match: 8. Per germline, CDR1 MNHEY and CDR2 SVGEGT. The chain's CDR3 is CATPWTGDSYEQYF. CDR3 nucleotides: TGTGCCACCCCCTGGACAGGGGATTCCTACGAGCAGTACTTC.

This clonotype came up many times. DNA of the CDR3: TGTGCCAGCAGTGGGGGACAGAGAAGATACATGAACACTGAAGCTTTCTTT. The encoded protein is CASSGGQRRYMNTEAFF. The V call is TRBV6-1, the J call TRBJ1-1; 7 nucleotides align to TRBD1. J was trimmed by 0 bases and V by 4 bases; bases with no gene match: 11. Per germline, CDR1 MNHNS and CDR2 SASEGT. The CDR3 has 17 residues.

Concerning this clonotype itself: The CDR3 does not end in the conserved phenylalanine or tryptophan, so this is likely a read error. The rearrangement links TRBV24-1 to TRBJ1-5; TRBD1 matches 10 bases. This CDR3 is built from 15 residues. Germline V lookup: CDR1 KGHDR, CDR2 SFDVKD. J lost 4 bases, V lost 6 bases, and 5 bases had no gene match. In DNA, the CDR3 is TGTGCCACCAGTCCTGGGACAGGGGATAATCAGCCCCAGCATCTT. It encodes CATSPGTGDNQPQHL.

About this clonotype itself: An end of the junction differs from the germline gene, which may be a read error. This sequence joins TRBV29-1 and TRBJ1-5; 8 nucleotides line up with TRBD1. The CDR3 length is 13 residues. From germline, CDR1 is SQVTM and CDR2 ANQGSEA. The CDR3 is CSVATGEDHPQHF. The CDR3 region has the DNA TGCAGCGTCGCGACAGGGGAAGATCATCCCCAGCATTTT.

As for this clonotype: One junction end does not reproduce the germline sequence, and a read error may be involved. The V gene is TRBV4-3, the J gene TRBJ2-2; 7 bases align to TRBD1. Per germline, CDR1 LGHNA and CDR2 YSLEER. The CDR3 is 14 amino acids. The CDR3 region is CASSHEGATGQLFF. For the CDR3, the DNA is TGCGCCAGCAGCCACGAGGGGGCCACCGGGCAGCTGTTTTTT.

The V call is TRBV4-1, the J call TRBJ2-2; D tentatively fits TRBD1 or TRBD2 (6 bases each). This CDR3 is 18 amino acids long. V gave up 4 bases and J gave up 3 bases, with 21 bases separating them. The germline gives CDR1 MGHRA, CDR2 YSYEKL. CDR3 coding DNA: TGCGCCAGCAGCCGAAACAGGGTGCGGGGACGGGACACCGGGGAGCTGTTTTTT. Protein product: CASSRNRVRGRDTGELFF.